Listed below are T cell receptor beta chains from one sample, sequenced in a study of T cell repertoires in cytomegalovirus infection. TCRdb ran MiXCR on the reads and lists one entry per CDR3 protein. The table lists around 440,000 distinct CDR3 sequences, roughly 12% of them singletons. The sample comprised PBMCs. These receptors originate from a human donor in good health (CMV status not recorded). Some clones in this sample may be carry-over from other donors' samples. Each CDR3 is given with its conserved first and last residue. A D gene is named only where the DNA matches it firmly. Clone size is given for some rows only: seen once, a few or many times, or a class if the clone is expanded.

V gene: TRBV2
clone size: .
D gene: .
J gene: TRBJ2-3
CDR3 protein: CASMKGEQPDTQYF
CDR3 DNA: TGTGCCAGCATGAAGGGAGAGCAACCGGATACGCAGTATTTT

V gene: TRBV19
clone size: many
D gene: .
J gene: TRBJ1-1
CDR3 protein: CASSIAGTNTEAFF
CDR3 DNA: TGTGCCAGTAGTATCGCTGGGACTAACACTGAAGCTTTCTTT

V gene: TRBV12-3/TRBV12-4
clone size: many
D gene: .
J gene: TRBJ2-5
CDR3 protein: CASSWSGGLGETQYF
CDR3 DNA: TGTGCCAGCAGTTGGTCGGGGGGCCTGGGGGAGACCCAGTACTTC

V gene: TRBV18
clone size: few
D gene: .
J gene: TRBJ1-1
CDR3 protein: CASSPQGTGNTEAFF
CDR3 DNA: TGTGCCAGCTCACCACAAGGGACGGGGAACACTGAAGCTTTCTTT

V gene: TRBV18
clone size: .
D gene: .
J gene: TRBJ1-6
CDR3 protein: CASSPPGQGLDSPLHF
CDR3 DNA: TGTGCCAGCTCACCACCAGGTCAGGGACTTGATTCACCCCTCCACTTT

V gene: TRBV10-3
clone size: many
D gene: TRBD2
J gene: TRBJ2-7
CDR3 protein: CAISESRGGISDEQYF
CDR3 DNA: TGTGCCATCAGTGAGTCGCGCGGGGGAATTTCAGACGAGCAGTACTTC

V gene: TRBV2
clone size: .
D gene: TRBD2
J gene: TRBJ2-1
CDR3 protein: CASRGGLAGDEQFF
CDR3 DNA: TGTGCCAGCAGAGGGGGACTAGCGGGAGATGAGCAGTTCTTC

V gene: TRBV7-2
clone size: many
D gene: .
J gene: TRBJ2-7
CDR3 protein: CASSSPNSYEQYF
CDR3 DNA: TGTGCCAGCAGCTCACCCAACTCCTACGAGCAGTACTTC

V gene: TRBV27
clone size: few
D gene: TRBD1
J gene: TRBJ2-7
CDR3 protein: CASSTRDRGDYEQYF
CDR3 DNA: TGTGCCAGCAGTACCCGGGACAGGGGCGACTACGAGCAGTACTTC

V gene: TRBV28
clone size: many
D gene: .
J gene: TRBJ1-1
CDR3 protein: CASSLWARDTEAFF
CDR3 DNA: TGTGCCAGCAGTTTATGGGCCAGGGACACTGAAGCTTTCTTT

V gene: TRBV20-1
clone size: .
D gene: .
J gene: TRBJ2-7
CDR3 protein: CSATPRDSYEQYF
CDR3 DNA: TGCAGTGCTACTCCTAGGGACTCCTACGAGCAGTACTTC

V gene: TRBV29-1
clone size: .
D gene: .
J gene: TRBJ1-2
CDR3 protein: CSVFKEDFGTF
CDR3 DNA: TGCAGCGTCTTCAAGGAAGATTTTGGCACCTTC

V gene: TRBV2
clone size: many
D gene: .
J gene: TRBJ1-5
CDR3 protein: CASSESRRDGQPQHF
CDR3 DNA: TGTGCCAGCAGTGAAAGTCGCAGGGATGGGCAGCCCCAGCATTTT

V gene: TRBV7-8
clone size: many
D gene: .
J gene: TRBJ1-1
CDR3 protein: CASTVGRGTFEAFF
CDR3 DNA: TGTGCCAGCACCGTCGGGAGGGGGACTTTTGAAGCTTTCTTT

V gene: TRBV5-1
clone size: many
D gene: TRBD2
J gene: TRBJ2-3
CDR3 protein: CASSSRTSGGADTQYF
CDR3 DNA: TGCGCCAGCAGCTCCCGGACTAGCGGGGGGGCAGATACGCAGTATTTT

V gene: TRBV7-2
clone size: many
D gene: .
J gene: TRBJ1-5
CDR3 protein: CASSLVQGGNQPQHF
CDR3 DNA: TGTGCCAGCAGCTTAGTACAGGGCGGCAATCAGCCCCAGCATTTT

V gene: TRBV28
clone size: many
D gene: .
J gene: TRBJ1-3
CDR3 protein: CASKPPPGFSGNTIYF
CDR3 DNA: TGTGCCAGCAAACCACCCCCGGGTTTCTCTGGAAACACCATATATTTT

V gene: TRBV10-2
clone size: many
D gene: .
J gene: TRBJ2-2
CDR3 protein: CASSESGTFTGELFF
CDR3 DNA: TGCGCCAGCAGTGAGTCAGGCACCTTCACCGGGGAGCTGTTTTTT

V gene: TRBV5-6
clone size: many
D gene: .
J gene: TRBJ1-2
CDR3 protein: CASSLLKQGVRNYGYTF
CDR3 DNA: TGTGCCAGCAGCTTACTTAAACAGGGTGTGAGGAACTATGGCTACACCTTC

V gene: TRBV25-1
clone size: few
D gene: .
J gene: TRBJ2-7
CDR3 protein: CASSPLDAMTYEQYF
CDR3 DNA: TGTGCCAGCAGCCCTCTAGACGCGATGACCTACGAGCAGTACTTC

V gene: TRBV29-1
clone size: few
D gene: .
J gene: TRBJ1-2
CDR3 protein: CSAWSRAATNYGYTF
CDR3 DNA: TGCAGCGCCTGGAGTAGGGCAGCTACTAACTATGGCTACACCTTC

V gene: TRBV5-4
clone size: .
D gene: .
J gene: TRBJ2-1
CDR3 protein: CASSSGAGVNEQFF
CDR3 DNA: TGTGCCAGCAGCTCAGGGGCGGGGGTCAATGAGCAGTTCTTC

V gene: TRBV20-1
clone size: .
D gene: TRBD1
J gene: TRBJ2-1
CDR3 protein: CSARDMRQGASEQFF
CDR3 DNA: TGCAGTGCTAGAGATATGCGGCAGGGGGCGAGTGAGCAGTTCTTC

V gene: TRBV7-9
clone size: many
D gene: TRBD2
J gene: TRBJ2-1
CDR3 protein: CASSELAESYNEQFF
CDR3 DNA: TGTGCCAGCAGCGAACTAGCGGAGTCCTACAATGAGCAGTTCTTC

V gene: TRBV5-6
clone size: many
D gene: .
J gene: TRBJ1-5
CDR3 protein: CASSLRRQHF
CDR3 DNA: TGTGCCAGCAGCTTGCGGCGGCAGCATTTT

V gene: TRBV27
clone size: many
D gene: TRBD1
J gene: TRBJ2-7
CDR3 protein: CASSLSGGQVYEQYF
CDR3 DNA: TGTGCCAGCAGTTTATCGGGGGGACAGGTCTACGAGCAGTACTTC

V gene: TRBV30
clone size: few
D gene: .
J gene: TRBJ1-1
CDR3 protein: CAWSAWELGEAFF
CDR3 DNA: TGTGCCTGGAGTGCCTGGGAGTTAGGCGAAGCTTTCTTT

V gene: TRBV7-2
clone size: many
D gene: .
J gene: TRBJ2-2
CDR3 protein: CASSLGGVFSGELFF
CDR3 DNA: TGTGCCAGCAGCCTTGGAGGGGTGTTTTCCGGGGAGCTGTTTTTT

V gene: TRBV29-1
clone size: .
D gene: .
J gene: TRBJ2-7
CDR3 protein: CSVGTLLGEQYF
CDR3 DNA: TGCAGCGTTGGGACACTCTTGGGCGAGCAGTACTTC

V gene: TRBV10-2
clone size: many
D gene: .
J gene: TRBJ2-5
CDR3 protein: CASSERGARQETQYF
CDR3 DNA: TGCGCCAGCAGTGAGCGGGGGGCCCGACAAGAGACCCAGTACTTC

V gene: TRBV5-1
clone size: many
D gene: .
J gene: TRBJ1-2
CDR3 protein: CASSKGTRDGYTF
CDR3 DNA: TGCGCCAGCAGCAAAGGGACTCGCGATGGCTACACCTTC

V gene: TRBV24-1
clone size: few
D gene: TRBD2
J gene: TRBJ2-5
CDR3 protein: CATSDWASGIQETQYF
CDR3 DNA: TGTGCCACCAGTGATTGGGCTAGCGGGATCCAAGAGACCCAGTACTTC

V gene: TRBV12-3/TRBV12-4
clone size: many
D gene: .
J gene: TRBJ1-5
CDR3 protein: CASSPWDLGGNQPQHF
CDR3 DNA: TGTGCCAGCAGTCCCTGGGACTTGGGGGGCAATCAGCCCCAGCATTTT

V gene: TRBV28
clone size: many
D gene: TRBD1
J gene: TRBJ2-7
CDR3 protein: CASSPGQGWEQYF
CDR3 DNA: TGTGCCAGCAGTCCCGGACAGGGGTGGGAGCAGTACTTC

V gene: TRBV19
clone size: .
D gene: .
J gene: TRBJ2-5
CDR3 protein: CASSFGPNQETQYF
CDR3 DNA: TGTGCCAGTAGTTTCGGACCGAACCAAGAGACCCAGTACTTC

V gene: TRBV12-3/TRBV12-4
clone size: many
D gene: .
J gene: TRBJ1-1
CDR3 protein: CASILGGGTEAFF
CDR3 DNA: TGTGCCAGCATCCTAGGGGGTGGCACTGAAGCTTTCTTT

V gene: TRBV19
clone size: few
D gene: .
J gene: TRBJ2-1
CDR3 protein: CASNQLGYNEQFF
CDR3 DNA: TGTGCCAGTAATCAACTGGGTTACAATGAGCAGTTCTTC

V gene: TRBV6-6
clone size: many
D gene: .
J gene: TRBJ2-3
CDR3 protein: CASSYRGSDTQYF
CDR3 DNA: TGTGCCAGCAGTTACCGCGGTTCAGATACGCAGTATTTT

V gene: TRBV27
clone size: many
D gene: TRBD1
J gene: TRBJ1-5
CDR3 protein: CASAPDRGNQPQHF
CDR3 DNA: TGTGCCAGCGCCCCGGACAGGGGGAATCAGCCCCAGCATTTT

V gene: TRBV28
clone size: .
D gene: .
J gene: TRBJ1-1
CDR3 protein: CASSPYLTVEAFF
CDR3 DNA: TGTGCCAGCAGCCCTTACCTGACAGTTGAAGCTTTCTTT

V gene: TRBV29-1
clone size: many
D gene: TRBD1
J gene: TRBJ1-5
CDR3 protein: CSVEDQRGGGEGRGNQPQHF
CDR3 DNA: TGCAGCGTTGAAGATCAAAGGGGAGGGGGCGAAGGTAGAGGCAATCAGCCCCAGCATTTT

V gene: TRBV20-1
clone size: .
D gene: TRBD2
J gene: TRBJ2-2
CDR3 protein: CSAPLAGATGELFF
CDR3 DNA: TGCAGTGCCCCCCTCGCGGGAGCAACCGGGGAGCTGTTTTTT

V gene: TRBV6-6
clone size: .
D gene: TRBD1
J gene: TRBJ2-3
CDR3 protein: CASRSRQGVDTQYF
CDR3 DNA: TGTGCCAGCAGATCTCGACAGGGGGTGGATACGCAGTATTTT